This passage covers 5 T cell receptor beta chains from one sample sequenced in a study of T cell responses to AZD1222 COVID-19 vaccine. TCRdb keeps only in-frame clones here, not all; method: immunoSEQ multiplex PCR. The sample contains about 270,000 clones, around 93% of which appear only once. The specimen comprised peripheral blood, sampled 28 days after the second AZD1222 dose. The source of these receptors is an adult who received the AZD1222 COVID-19 vaccine.

This sequence joins TRBV6-2 or TRBV6-3 and TRBJ1-1, with unresolved D. Germline V CDR1 and CDR2: MNHEY, SVGEGT. The CDR3 spans 15 residues. Trimming removed 2 bases from V and 5 bases from J, with 15 bases in between. In DNA form, the CDR3 reads TGTGCCAGCAGTTACGGGTGGGCTCGAGGGACTGAAGCTTTCTTT. Protein: CASSYGWARGTEAFF.

DNA for the CDR3: TGTGCCAGCAGCGGATTTGGGTCGGGAAAACACGAGCAGTACTTC. Translating gives CASSGFGSGKHEQYF. V is TRBV9 and J is TRBJ2-7; tentative D call: TRBD2 (5 bases). The CDR3 totals 15 residues. V was pared by 3 bases and J by 5 bases, with 18 bases between. Germline V CDR1 and CDR2: SGDLS, YYNGEE.

This chain uses TRBV28 with TRBJ2-6; TRBD1 or TRBD2 may be the D gene (5 bases each). The CDR3 loop spans 15 amino acids. V lost 10 bases to trimming and J lost 2 bases, with 15 bases between them. CDR1 MDHEN and CDR2 SYDVKM come from the germline V gene. The CDR3, as DNA: TGTGCCATCGGGGAAGGGGTCACTGGGGCCAACGTCCTGACTTTC. Encoded protein: CAIGEGVTGANVLTF. Based on the CDR3 plus reference TRBV28 and TRBJ2-6, the full variable domain is DVKVTQSSRYLVKRTGEKVFLECVQDMDHENMFWYRQDPGLGLRLIYFSYDVKMKEKGDIPEGYSVSREKKERFSLILESASTNQTSMYLCAIGEGVTGANVLTFGAGSRLTVL.

The chain is built from TRBV25-1 and TRBJ2-2; the D call may be TRBD1 or TRBD2 (7 bases each). Looked up from germline, CDR1 is MGHDK and CDR2 is SYGVNS. The CDR3 sequence is 14 residues long. Deletions cut 3 bases from V and 6 bases from J, with 11 bases between. The CDR3 region has the DNA TGTGCCAGCAGTGATCCAGGGGGGGCCGGGGAGCTGTTTTTT. Translated: CASSDPGGAGELFF.

This chain joins TRBV5-1 and TRBJ1-2; D is uncertain. CDR1 and CDR2 from the germline V gene are SGHRS and YFSETQ. V was shortened by 4 bases and J by 6 bases, with 16 bases between the two germline ends. The CDR3 is made up of 14 amino acids. The CDR3 DNA reads TGCGCCAGCAGCCTGACTCGAGACTCCCATGGCTACACCTTC. This sequence encodes CASSLTRDSHGYTF.